This T cell receptor beta chain is from a study of T cell responses to AZD1222 COVID-19 vaccine. General study points: Close to half of all spike-specific TCRs reportedly target regions of the variants that are unmutated. Baseline seropositivity occurred in only a handful of AZD1222 recipients.

This CDR3 spans 15 amino acids. Germline CDR1 is MDHEN and CDR2 is SYDVKM. V shed 7 bases and J shed 0 bases, with 13 bases lying between them. This clone occurred a few times. The antigen is not known. Sequencing used immunoSEQ multiplex PCR; TCRdb keeps in-frame clones, though not all of them. Of over 150,000 clones in the sample, roughly 89% are singletons; the top ten hold about 1.6%. Sequenced material: peripheral blood, taken on day 0 of AZD1222 vaccination. This clonotype was obtained from an adult in good health. The chain employs TRBV28 and TRBJ2-1; tentative D call: TRBD2 (5 bases). The CDR3 DNA reads TGTGCCAGCAATTCCCGGAGGAGCTCCTACAATGAGCAGTTCTTC. Its translation is CASNSRRSSYNEQFF.